Listed here is a single T cell receptor beta chain. Trimming removed 5 bases from V and 2 bases from J; junction bases left unmatched: 3. The germline gives CDR1 ENHRY, CDR2 SYGVKD. The CDR3 covers 16 residues. The entry originates in a study of cytomegalovirus exposure and HLA in healthy donors. 60 Vbeta and 13 Jbeta primers were used in PCR. TCRdb keeps only in-frame clones here, not all; method: immunoSEQ multiplex PCR. The table shows under 200,000 clones, with around three quarters occurring only once. This sequence was found in a man aged 35-49 years in good health and CMV-seronegative. J is TRBJ2-1 and V is TRBV10-3; 13 bases align to TRBD2. The sequencing sample was made of PBMCs. CDR3 residues: CAISPGLAGAYNEQFF. CDR3 DNA: TGTGCCATCAGTCCAGGACTAGCGGGAGCCTACAATGAGCAGTTCTTC.